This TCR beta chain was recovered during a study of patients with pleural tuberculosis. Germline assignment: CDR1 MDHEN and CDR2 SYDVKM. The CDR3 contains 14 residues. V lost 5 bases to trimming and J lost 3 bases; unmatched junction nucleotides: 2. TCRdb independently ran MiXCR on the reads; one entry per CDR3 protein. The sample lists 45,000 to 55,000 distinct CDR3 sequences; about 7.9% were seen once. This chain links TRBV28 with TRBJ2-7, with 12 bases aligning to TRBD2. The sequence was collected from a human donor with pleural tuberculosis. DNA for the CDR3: TGTGCCAGCAGTCGGACTAGCGGGATCTACGAGCAGTACTTC. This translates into CASSRTSGIYEQYF.